The 14 T cell receptor beta chains below were found in one sample sequenced in a study of cytomegalovirus exposure and HLA in healthy donors. Vbeta (60) and Jbeta (13) primers were used in the PCR. The method was immunoSEQ multiplex PCR; TCRdb's version includes in-frame clones alone and lacks a portion of them. The sample includes about 200,000 clones, around four fifths of them seen just once. Sequencing input: PBMCs. The receptors come from a male donor in good health and CMV-seronegative.

This rearrangement joins TRBV5-1 to TRBJ2-5; a weak D match, TRBD2 (6 bases). The assigned J gene may be wrong: the sequence end matches TRBJ2-7 better. Germline CDR1 SGHRS, CDR2 YFSETQ. The CDR3 contains 16 residues. In DNA, the CDR3 is TGCGCCAGCAGCTTGGAGAGCGGGTTGAGCTCCTACGAGCAGTACTTC. It yields the protein CASSLESGLSSYEQYF.

This chain uses TRBV10-3 with TRBJ2-7; the D gene is possibly TRBD1 (7 bases). V was pared by 0 bases and J by 6 bases, with 15 bases between. The V gene's germline CDR1 is ENHRY and CDR2 SYGVKD. The CDR3 loop spans 15 amino acids. The CDR3 DNA reads TGTGCCATCAGTGAGTCCGGAGGGGGCGGAGTCGAGCAGTACTTC. This encodes CAISESGGGGVEQYF.

Written as DNA, the CDR3 is TGTGCCAGTAGTTCGCACAGCCAACTTCAAGAGACCCAGTACTTC. Amino acid sequence: CASSSHSQLQETQYF. This chain connects TRBV19 to TRBJ2-5; the D is unclear. Germline values: CDR1 LNHDA, CDR2 SQIVND (reference sequence). V lost 5 bases and J lost 2, with 15 bases in between. The CDR3 runs to 15 residues.

The chain combines TRBV6-1 with TRBJ2-3, with TRBD1 matching 7 bases. Germline loops: CDR1 MNHNS, CDR2 SASEGT. The J segment lost 3 bases and the V segment lost 4 bases, leaving 13 bases of the junction unmatched. This CDR3 region has 17 residues. The CDR3 DNA is TGTGCCAGCAGTGCGCTAACAGTAGGGGGCAATACAGATACGCAGTATTTT. This encodes CASSALTVGGNTDTQYF.

Only a few counts were recorded for this clone. This chain joins TRBV4-1 and TRBJ1-2; D is perhaps TRBD1 (5 bases). There are 13 residues in the CDR3. Germline CDR1 is MGHRA and CDR2 is YSYEKL. V gave up 1 base and J gave up 6 bases, with 9 bases separating them. Here the CDR3 DNA reads TGCGCCAGCAGCCAAGTCACAGGCGATGGCTACACCTTC. The encoded protein is CASSQVTGDGYTF.

The chain recombines TRBV7-8 with TRBJ2-5; TRBD1 matches at 7 bases. The end of the DNA aligns better with TRBJ2-7, so the J call may be wrong. Per the germline V gene, CDR1 is SGHVS and CDR2 is FQNEAQ. The CDR3 spans 14 residues. In DNA form, the CDR3 reads TGTGCCAGCAGCTGGGTAGGGGGCCCCTACGAGCAGTACTTC. Its translation: CASSWVGGPYEQYF.

The chain joins TRBV28 to TRBJ1-1; D gene ambiguous. Germline V lookup: CDR1 MDHEN, CDR2 SYDVKM. CDR3 length: 16 residues. Trimming removed 6 bases at V and 1 base at J, with 18 bases between. The CDR3 sequence: CASRGTSKHRNTEAFF. The CDR3, as DNA: TGTGCCAGCAGAGGTACATCCAAGCACAGGAACACTGAAGCTTTCTTT.

The chain joins TRBV6-6 to TRBJ1-4; tentative D call: TRBD1 (5 bases). V lost 6 bases and J lost 6, with 14 bases in between. The CDR3 consists of 14 residues. Germline V lookup: CDR1 MNHNY, CDR2 SVGAGI (reference sequence). The CDR3 sequence: CASSHPARDEKLFF. CDR3 DNA sequence: TGTGCCAGCAGCCACCCGGCCAGGGATGAAAAACTGTTTTTT.

This rearrangement joins TRBV19 to TRBJ2-7; 8 positions agree with TRBD1. CDR1 is LNHDA and CDR2 is SQIVND in the germline V gene (reference sequence). This CDR3 contains 15 residues. Trimming at V came to 6 bases and at J to 3 bases, leaving 10 bases not matched to a gene. CDR3: CASSIGTGPVYEQYF. Here the CDR3 DNA reads TGTGCCAGTAGCATCGGGACAGGTCCTGTCTACGAGCAGTACTTC.

The V call is TRBV7-2, the J call TRBJ1-4; D remains ambiguous. The CDR3 has 13 residues. Germline CDR1 and CDR2: SGHTA and FQGNSA. Trimming removed 5 bases at V and 10 bases at J, with 14 bases between. CDR3 bases: TGTGCCAGCAGCCCGCCTACCGTCGGAAAACTGTTTTTT. Residues: CASSPPTVGKLFF. Looking up the rest from reference TRBV7-2 and TRBJ1-4 gives the full variable domain: GAGVSQSPSNKVTEKGKDVELRCDPISGHTALYWYRQSLGQGLEFLIYFQGNSAPDKSGLPSDRFSAERTGGSVSTLTIQRTQQEDSAVYLCASSPPTVGKLFFGSGTQLSVL.

This rearrangement joins TRBV7-2 to TRBJ2-2, with a tentative D call TRBD2 (6 bases). This CDR3 spans 17 amino acids. V was cut by 0 bases and J by 8 bases, with 19 bases left in between. Germline CDR1 reads SGHTA; CDR2 reads FQGNSA. CDR3 sequence reads: CASSLAPGVFGTGELFF. As DNA, the CDR3 is TGTGCCAGCAGCTTAGCGCCGGGAGTGTTTGGGACGGGGGAGCTGTTTTTT.

The table lists this clone with a few counts. This chain uses TRBV2 with TRBJ2-3; a possible D gene is TRBD1 (6 bases). The V and J ends lost 0 bases and 0 bases respectively, with 19 bases between them. The CDR3 runs to 19 residues. The germline V gene has CDR1 SNHLY and CDR2 FYNNEI. DNA for the CDR3: TGTGCCAGCAGTGAAGCTTGGGGGCTGGGTAGATCTAGCACAGATACGCAGTATTTT. Its translation is CASSEAWGLGRSSTDTQYF.

V usage is TRBV30 and J usage is TRBJ1-2; TRBD1 matches at 7 bases. This CDR3 is 13 amino acids long. V lost 1 base to trimming and J lost 5 bases; unmatched junction nucleotides: 4. The germline gives CDR1 GTSNPN, CDR2 SVGIG (reference sequence). CDR3 in DNA: TGTGCCTGGAGTGCGACAGGGCATTATGGCTACACCTTC. Translating gives CAWSATGHYGYTF.

The CDR3 region has the DNA TGTGCCAGCAGCCCATTCGGGGGGGATAACTATGGCTACACCTTC. It specifies CASSPFGGDNYGYTF. The chain has TRBV7-3 and TRBJ1-2; D is perhaps TRBD1 (5 bases). The CDR3 extends over 15 amino acids. V lost 5 bases, J lost 1 base, and 14 bases lay in between. The germline V gene encodes CDR1 SGHTA and CDR2 FQGTGA.